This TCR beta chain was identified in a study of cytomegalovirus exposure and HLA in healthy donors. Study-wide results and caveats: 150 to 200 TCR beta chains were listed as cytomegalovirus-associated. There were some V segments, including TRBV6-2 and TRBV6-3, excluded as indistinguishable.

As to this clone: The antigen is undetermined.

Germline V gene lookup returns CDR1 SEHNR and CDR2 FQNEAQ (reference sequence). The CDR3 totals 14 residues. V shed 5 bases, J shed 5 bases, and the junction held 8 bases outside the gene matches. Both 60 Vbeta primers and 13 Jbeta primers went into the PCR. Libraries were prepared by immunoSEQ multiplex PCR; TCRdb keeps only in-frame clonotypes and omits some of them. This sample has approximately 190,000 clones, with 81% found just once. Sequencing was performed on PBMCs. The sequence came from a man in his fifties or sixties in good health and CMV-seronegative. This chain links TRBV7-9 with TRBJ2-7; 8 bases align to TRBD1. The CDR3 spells CASSPGQGFDEQYF. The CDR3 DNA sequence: TGTGCCAGCAGCCCTGGACAGGGCTTTGACGAGCAGTACTTC.